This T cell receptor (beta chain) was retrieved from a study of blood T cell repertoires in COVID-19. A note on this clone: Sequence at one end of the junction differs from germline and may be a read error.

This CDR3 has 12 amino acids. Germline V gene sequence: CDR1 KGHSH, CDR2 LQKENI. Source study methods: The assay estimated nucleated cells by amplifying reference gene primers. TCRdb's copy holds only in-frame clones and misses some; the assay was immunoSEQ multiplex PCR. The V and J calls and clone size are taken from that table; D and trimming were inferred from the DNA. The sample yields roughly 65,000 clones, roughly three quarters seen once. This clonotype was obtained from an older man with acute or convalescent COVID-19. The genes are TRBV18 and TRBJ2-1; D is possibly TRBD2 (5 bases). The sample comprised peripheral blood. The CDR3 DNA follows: TGTGCCAGCTCCCCGACGGGGAGCGCGGAGGTCTTC. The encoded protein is CASSPTGSAEVF.